This TCR beta chain was profiled in a study of cytomegalovirus exposure and HLA in healthy donors (dated by TCRdb to 2016 to 2017). About the investigation overall: In an earlier analysis of fewer than 750 of the donors, approximately 300 Gb of sequence data and roughly 100 million unique TCR beta sequences from about 190 million T cells were reported. An early release that covered 640 HLA-typed donors contained about 300 gigabases of sequencing data and about 93 million unique TCR sequences. The genetic ancestry cluster associated with self-reported Caucasian donors included about four fifths of the 398 genotyped donors. The study was designed to test whether signatures of past pathogen exposure could be identified by cataloging public T cell receptors. The T cell repertoires of 550 to 850 subjects were profiled by immunosequencing and related to cytomegalovirus serostatus. A separate validation cohort of roughly 110 different subjects was used in addition to the 666-subject first cohort. To predict cytomegalovirus infection status, the study combined high-throughput TCR immunosequencing, statistical association of individual TCRs with disease status, and machine learning. A later analysis re-analyzed previously published TCR beta repertoires from roughly 690 donors and added high-resolution HLA genotyping to study TCR occurrence patterns. In the later analysis, no new phenotypic data were used to find candidate immune exposures; instead, reliance was placed on TCR beta sequences and their occurrence across donors. An earlier analysis of 587 of the donors applied high-throughput TCR beta sequencing to assess whether each TCR beta V gene segment acted as functional or pseudogenic. Alongside the repertoire data, information on donor age, sex, ethnicity and CMV serostatus was compiled. Genome-wide SNP genotypes for about 65% of the roughly 700 donors were used in a later genetic analysis, which treated that subset as a discovery cohort. All discovery cohort repertoires had been generated on a single sequencing platform. Both class I and class II loci were covered by HLA typing, at four-digit resolution. The number of donors typed differed by locus, with roughly 629-640 for A, B, C, DRB1 and DQB1, roughly 520 for DQA1, approximately 570 for DPA1, and around 450 for DPB1. Five DR-DQ haplotypes were treated as single units for association and clustering because of strong linkage in the cohort. Across under 500 genotyped donors of the cohort, an average of roughly 250,000 unique TCR beta nucleotide sequences per donor were sequenced, and roughly 20% of those sequences were non-productive. Points the paper makes about the study in general: In a later analysis, HLA-associated TCR beta chains showed more clonal expansion and lower generation probabilities than non-associated chains that were equally common. Linkage disequilibrium might explain the correlated functional status among segregating V segments, but an unknown experimental factor could not be ruled out. The cohort was sequenced for TCR beta chains only, and without alpha or paired-chain data the features that could be detected were limited. When HLA alleles, especially DR and DQ, strongly co-occurred, TCR associations were difficult to assign to individual alleles. Broadly in line with IMGT annotations, most TCR beta V segments showed up in productive rearrangements about 90% or about 30% of the time in an earlier analysis of 587 of the donors. CMV serostatus was the only immune exposure information available for the cohort. Some IMGT-functional V segments, including TRBV6-2 and TRBV6-3, could not be distinguished by the 87-base-pair reads and were therefore excluded. A later genetic analysis reported fewer N-insertions in productive TCRs among donors in an Asian-associated ancestry cluster than the roughly 620-donor mean. Several of the top co-occurrence clusters appeared to be linked to parvovirus B19, influenza, CMV and Epstein-Barr virus, according to a later analysis. In vitro tests confirmed that a few of the cytomegalovirus-associated TCR beta chains recognize cytomegalovirus antigens. A later analysis associated 16,951 TCR beta sequences with specific HLA alleles at a false discovery rate of 0.05. In the study, 150 to 200 TCR beta chains were listed as associated with cytomegalovirus. A further reported finding was that TCR beta sequences accurately predicted the HLA-A and HLA-B alleles for most subjects in the first cohort. In both the original and validation cohorts, the classifier was reported to diagnose cytomegalovirus status with high specificity and sensitivity. The sequencing pipeline was judged likely to have produced a cluster of highly shared sequence variants as a technical artifact. In a later analysis, most CMV-associated TCR beta chains were found to appear HLA-restricted, with HLA associations seemingly driven largely by CMV exposure. The earlier analysis of around 600 of the donors excluded around 17 rarely observed V segments, including chromosome 9 orphons, because counts were too low. Because HLA typing was unavailable for some donors at each locus, only the typed subset was used in association tests. According to a later analysis, TCR association rates differed among HLA loci, with DRB1 alleles showing the most associated TCRs and HLA-C alleles showing the fewest. In a later genetic analysis, a missense DCLRE1C variant was associated with V-gene and J-gene trimming of TCR beta chains, and the association was replicated in an independent cohort. It was suggested by the authors that the approach could potentially be generalized to other disease states and immunological phenotypes. Presence/absence analyses assumed roughly uniform sequencing depth across donors, an assumption that may not hold. Most TCR sequences were observed very rarely across donors, whereas some public TCRs were present in many individuals.

In total, more than 500 healthy bone marrow donors made up the cohort. Cohort members were all nominally healthy when sampled, although unrecorded immune exposures were likely present. The donor was CMV seronegative and was included in the group of under 450 seronegative cohort members. Each donor provided a peripheral blood sample, and peripheral blood mononuclear cells were used for TCR beta sequencing. Genomic DNA extraction from the blood cell samples was performed with the Qiagen DNeasy Blood Extraction Kit. Preparation of the library involved the immunoSEQ multiplex PCR assay. A mixture of 60 forward primers for TCR Vbeta segments and 13 reverse primers for TCR Jbeta segments was used in the multiplex PCR. Amplification of the CDR3 region of rearranged TCR beta genes was performed with a multiplex PCR assay on genomic DNA. The Illumina HiSeq System was used to sequence the amplified TCR beta libraries as 87-base-pair reads. As for the authors' bioinformatics: In a later analysis, approximately 74 million unique TCR beta chains were counted across the roughly 610 repertoires, and roughly 9.9 million of these chains were shared by at least two donors. A nearest-neighbor algorithm error-corrected the raw reads and collapsed the reads into unique sequences, merging closely related sequences to remove PCR and sequencing errors. CDR3 sequences were aligned to IMGT reference sequences to assign V, D and J gene segments. For a sequence to be retained, a match of at least six nucleotides was required to both a V gene segment and a J gene segment. Rearrangements were classified as productive when the CDR3 lacked stop codons and remained in frame with V and J, and all other rearrangements were classified as non-productive. Following IMGT convention, CDR3 was defined as the stretch from the second conserved V-encoded cysteine to the conserved J-encoded phenylalanine. In an earlier analysis of approximately 500 of the donors, sequences lacking an unambiguous match to a single V gene segment were excluded. In an earlier analysis of some 590 of the donors, V segments were called functional above 56.7% productive rearrangements and were called segregating when the between-donor standard deviation exceeded 5%. To diagnose cytomegalovirus status from the catalog of TCR beta chain sequences, a statistical classification framework was built. A later analysis assigned V and J genes by comparing TCR nucleotide sequences with IMGT/GENE-DB human TR gene sequences. The TCRdist pipeline was used in a later analysis to assign CDR3 sequences and most-parsimonious VDJ recombination scenarios. In a later analysis, each TCR beta chain was defined by its CDR3 amino acid sequence together with its V-gene family, and reads lacking a unique V-gene family were excluded. As a way to deal with suspected cross-contamination and a sequencing artifact, a later analysis dropped approximately 590 nucleotide sequences that were highly shared and had low generation probability. In a later analysis, a clonal expansion index was calculated for each public chain from normalized within-repertoire ranks of inferred template counts. In a later analysis, generation probabilities were computed using a VDJ recombination model fitted to out-of-frame rearrangements, and the results were checked against IGoR. A later analysis scored TCR-TCR, TCR-HLA and TCR-CMV co-occurrence with hypergeometric tests, applying a repertoire-size bias correction to TCR pairs. To estimate false discovery rates, a later analysis permuted the HLA or CMV assignments 20 times. In a later analysis, co-occurring TCRs were grouped using DBSCAN, and TCRdist sequence similarity was added for clustering within HLA-allele-positive subsets. Co-occurrence clustering excluded repertoires with fewer than 30,000 or more than 120,000 public chains, plus five with anomalous nucleotide sharing. What TCRdb holds here is the immuneACCESS table cut down to in-frame rearrangements. Part of the clones is not present; checked against another copy, under half of the missing clones reflect an unresolved V gene, and the others are unexplained. The V and J calls and clone size come from that table; D and trimming were worked out from the DNA. The sample contains 110,000 or so clones, roughly four fifths of them found a single time. The ten largest account for around 2.5% of the sample.

At the junction V is shortened by 8 bases and J by 4 bases, with 9 bases in between. Via the germline V gene, CDR1 is SGHTA and CDR2 FQGNSA. Including cysteine and phenylalanine, the CDR3 has 13 amino acids. Just the 39-base CDR3 DNA is kept, in frame starting at base 1. A word on this clone: Which antigen it targets is not known. Base qualities are missing; no much larger clone stands one base away.

This clonotype was obtained from a young woman in good health and CMV-seronegative. What was sequenced was PBMCs. This chain joins TRBV7-2 to TRBJ2-6; perhaps TRBD2 is the D gene, with 5 bases matching. This receptor carries the CDR3 CASDYPGANVLTF. The DNA sequence is as follows: TGTGCCAGCGACTATCCCGGGGCCAACGTCCTGACTTTC.